This T cell receptor (beta chain) was sequenced for a study of identical twins. Study-wide results and limits: An excess of low generation probability was shown by twin-shared out-of-frame alpha sequences.

V lost 8 bases to trimming and J lost 0 bases, with 5 bases between them. The CDR3 sequence is 13 residues long. Germline CDR1 and CDR2: WNHNN and SYGVQD (reference sequence). This clonotype was seen a handful of times. The antigen is not known. No donor was unhealthy or non-Caucasian. cDNA molecules carried unique molecular identifiers, and template switching added a universal primer site. TCRdb analysed the 5' RACE reads with MiXCR anew, one entry per CDR3 protein. The profile shows about 660,000 distinct CDR3 sequences, more than 6.5% of them singletons. These records were also assigned to another study, of yellow fever vaccine responses in identical twins.

This clonotype originated in a woman aged 18 to 35 in good health. The V gene is TRBV10-1, the J gene TRBJ2-6; D gene uncertain. Sequencing used PBMCs. The CDR3 region is CASQSSGANVLTF. In DNA, the CDR3 is TGCGCCAGCCAGAGCTCTGGGGCCAACGTCCTGACTTTC.